These 6 T cell receptor beta chains originate from one sample sequenced in a study of control samples from healthy donors and cancer patients. Sequenced by immunoSEQ multiplex PCR; TCRdb stores in-frame clones only, minus some. The repertoire holds approximately 69,000 clones, approximately 89% seen once, with less than 6% in the top ten. Sequences were obtained from PBMCs. The source of these receptors is a man in his 60s with colorectal cancer.

This chain links TRBV9 with TRBJ2-7; the D gene is possibly TRBD1 (6 bases). Germline-derived CDR1 and CDR2 are SGDLS and YYNGEE. V lost 0 bases and J 6 bases, leaving 13 bases between the germline ends. The length of the CDR3 is 14 residues. The CDR3 loop reads CASSVGGQGSEQYF. CDR3 nucleotides: TGTGCCAGCAGCGTAGGGGGGCAGGGCAGCGAGCAGTACTTC.

The J gene is TRBJ2-7, the V gene TRBV6-5; no clear D gene. Trimming removed 8 bases at V and 9 bases at J, with 14 bases between. This CDR3 has 11 amino acids. The V gene's germline CDR1 is MNHEY and CDR2 SVGAGI. CDR3: CASGARKAQYF. In DNA, the CDR3 is TGTGCCAGCGGAGCCAGGAAGGCGCAGTACTTC.

The chain joins TRBV11-2 to TRBJ2-1, with 9 bases that match TRBD1. Trimming cost V 2 bases and J 1 base; bases outside gene matches: 9. The length of the CDR3 is 18 residues. Germline V gene lookup returns CDR1 SGHAT and CDR2 FQNNGV. In nucleotides, the CDR3 is TGTGCCAGCAGCTTAACTCTTCGACAGGGGGGATCCTACAATGAGCAGTTCTTC. Its protein product is CASSLTLRQGGSYNEQFF.

The sample holds a few counts of this clone. The V gene is TRBV19, the J gene TRBJ1-5; tentatively, D is TRBD1 (5 bases). The length of the CDR3 is 14 residues. In germline, CDR1 is LNHDA, CDR2 SQIVND (reference sequence). Trimming cost V 10 bases and J 2 bases, with 15 bases left between them. In DNA, the CDR3 is TGTGCCACCTCCGAGGGGTTCGGCAATCAGCCCCAGCATTTT. Its protein is CATSEGFGNQPQHF.

The chain recombines TRBV6-5 with TRBJ1-6, with 7 bases fitting TRBD1. This CDR3 region has 15 residues. CDR1 and CDR2 (germline): MNHEY, SVGAGI. Trimming at V came to 2 bases and at J to 6 bases, leaving 4 bases not matched to a gene. In DNA form, the CDR3 reads TGTGCCAGCAGTTACGACAGGGCGATTAATTCACCCCTCCACTTT. It is translated as CASSYDRAINSPLHF.

V usage is TRBV9 and J usage is TRBJ1-4, with TRBD1 as a possible D gene (5 bases). Germline CDR1 reads SGDLS; CDR2 reads YYNGEE. CDR3 length: 16 amino acids. The V gene lost 3 bases and the J gene lost 0 bases, with 12 bases spanning the gap. The DNA for the CDR3 is TGTGCCAGCAGCGCCCCGAGGGGTACAACTAATGAAAAACTGTTTTTT. Protein product: CASSAPRGTTNEKLFF. Using reference TRBV9 and TRBJ1-4 for the parts outside the CDR3, the full variable domain is DSGVTQTPKHLITATGQRVTLRCSPRSGDLSVYWYQQSLDQGLQFLIQYYNGEERAKGNILERFSAQQFPDLHSELNLSSLELGDSALYFCASSAPRGTTNEKLFFGSGTQLSVL.